Shown below are 13 T cell receptor beta chains from a single sample sequenced in a study of blood T cell repertoires in COVID-19. The repertoire was sequenced with immunoSEQ multiplex PCR; TCRdb's copy has only in-frame clones and lacks some. Of approximately 220,000 clones in the sample, 88% were seen once. Specimen: PBMCs or T cells enriched from blood (not recorded which). The receptors shown here come from a woman aged 25 to 39 who had recovered from COVID-19.

V usage is TRBV6-2 or TRBV6-3 and J usage is TRBJ2-7; no clear D. The CDR3 runs to 12 residues. Germline V gene lookup returns CDR1 MNHEY and CDR2 SVGEGT. V lost 5 bases and J 3 bases, leaving 8 bases between the germline ends. CDR3 sequence: CASSQTNYEQYF. The CDR3 DNA reads TGTGCCAGCAGTCAAACAAACTACGAGCAGTACTTC.

The gene calls are TRBV4-3 and TRBJ2-7; 11 bases are shared with TRBD2. V was clipped by 1 base and J by 3 bases; unmatched bases: 8. This CDR3 comprises 17 residues. Germline assignment: CDR1 LGHNA and CDR2 YSLEER. The CDR3 DNA follows: TGCGCCAGCAGCCAAGGTAGCGGGGGGGAAGGCGGCTACGAGCAGTACTTC. Translation: CASSQGSGGEGGYEQYF.

CDR3 in DNA: TGCAGCGTTGCTCCGGGTCCCTATGGCTACACCTTC. This codes for CSVAPGPYGYTF. The rearrangement joins TRBV29-1 to TRBJ1-2; D not certain. The CDR3 is made up of 12 amino acids. Between the trimmed V and J ends, which lost 4 bases and 4 bases, there was a span of 10 bases. The germline V gene has CDR1 SQVTM and CDR2 ANQGSEA.

This clone has more than one count but fewer than ten. The V and J genes are TRBV6-5 and TRBJ1-1; D is unresolved. With 0 bases removed from V and 1 base from J, the gap between germline ends came to 9 bases. CDR1 MNHEY and CDR2 SVGAGI come from the germline V gene. The CDR3 runs to 15 residues. As DNA, the CDR3 is TGTGCCAGCAGTTACTCGGCAGGCCCGAACACTGAAGCTTTCTTT. Its protein is CASSYSAGPNTEAFF.

The chain recombines TRBV25-1 with TRBJ2-7; 8 bases match TRBD2. The CDR3 spans 13 residues. V shed 10 bases and J 6 bases; nucleotides not matched to a gene: 11. Germline CDR1 MGHDK, CDR2 SYGVNS. CDR3 in amino acids: CATGRVATAEQYF. The DNA for the CDR3 is TGTGCCACCGGGAGGGTAGCCACGGCCGAGCAGTACTTC.

The V gene is TRBV6-4, the J gene TRBJ1-2; 8 nucleotides agree with TRBD1. The CDR3 runs to 14 residues. Germline loops: CDR1 MRHNA, CDR2 SNTAGT. Trimming cost V 2 bases and J 6 bases; bases outside gene matches: 5. The CDR3 here is CASSDSQGADGYTF. CDR3 nucleotide sequence: TGTGCCAGCAGTGACAGTCAGGGGGCAGATGGCTACACCTTC.

The genes are TRBV19 and TRBJ2-3; tentatively, D is TRBD2 (5 bases). The germline V gene encodes CDR1 LNHDA and CDR2 SQIVND (reference sequence). V was trimmed by 3 bases and J by 5 bases, leaving 15 bases between them. There are 15 residues in the CDR3. This chain's CDR3 is CASSIEGFRRDTQYF. The CDR3 DNA sequence: TGTGCCAGTAGTATTGAGGGATTTAGGCGAGATACGCAGTATTTT. The variable domain in full, completed from reference TRBV19 and TRBJ2-3, reads DGGITQSPKYLFRKEGQNVTLSCEQNLNHDAMYWYRQDPGQGLRLIYYSQIVNDFQKGDIAEGYSVSREKKESFPLTVTSAQKNPTAFYLCASSIEGFRRDTQYFGPGTRLTVL.

This sequence joins TRBV7-9 and TRBJ1-2; 10 bases fit TRBD1. This CDR3 comprises 16 residues. Germline V gives CDR1 SEHNR, CDR2 FQNEAQ (reference sequence). V lost 3 bases, J lost 2 bases, and 6 bases stayed unmatched. The CDR3 loop is CASSLRQGAMNYGYTF. The CDR3, as DNA: TGTGCCAGCAGCTTGAGACAGGGGGCTATGAACTATGGCTACACCTTC. The full variable domain, completed using reference TRBV7-9 and TRBJ1-2, is DTGVSQNPRHKITKRGQNVTFRCDPISEHNRLYWYRQTLGQGPEFLTYFQNEAQLEKSRLLSDRFSAERPKGSFSTLEIQRTEQGDSAMYLCASSLRQGAMNYGYTFGSGTRLTVV.

The chain couples TRBV18 to TRBJ1-4; 8 bases are shared with TRBD1. Germline V gives CDR1 KGHSH, CDR2 LQKENI. The CDR3 is 15 amino acids. V lost 5 bases, J lost 8 bases, and 10 bases stayed unmatched. The CDR3 DNA reads as TGTGCCAGCTCAGTGGACAGGGCAAGGGGCGAAAAACTGTTTTTT. It encodes CASSVDRARGEKLFF.

The chain carries TRBV12-3 or TRBV12-4 and TRBJ1-2, with TRBD1 as a possible D gene (6 bases). Trimming cost V 6 bases and J 4 bases, with 12 bases left between them. CDR3 length equals 13 residues. The CDR3 region is CASRRGGGYGYTF. In DNA, the CDR3 is TGTGCCAGCAGACGCGGGGGCGGCTATGGCTACACCTTC.

CDR3 loop: CASSQSGWGGYTF. CDR3 in DNA: TGTGCCAGCAGTCAATCAGGGTGGGGTGGCTACACCTTC. The rearrangement uses TRBV12-3 or TRBV12-4 and TRBJ1-2; D possibly corresponds to TRBD1 (5 bases). The V end was cut by 5 bases, the J end by 7 bases, with 14 bases between. CDR3 length: 13 amino acids.

This chain uses TRBV27 with TRBJ2-2; D not certain. The CDR3 has 12 residues. Germline CDR1 MNHEY, CDR2 SMNVEV (reference sequence). V dropped 5 bases and J dropped 7 bases, with 8 bases sitting between them. CDR3 in DNA: TGTGCCAGCAGTCCCCCCAACGGGGAGCTGTTTTTT. It translates to CASSPPNGELFF.

This sequence joins TRBV5-4 and TRBJ1-4, with 7 bases that match TRBD1. Germline assignment: CDR1 SGHNT and CDR2 YYREEE (reference sequence). V shed 4 bases and J 6 bases; nucleotides not matched to a gene: 12. This CDR3 spans 16 amino acids. The CDR3 DNA sequence: TGTGCCAGCAGCCCAAATACAGGGGTTCGGGATGAAAAACTGTTTTTT. The encoded protein is CASSPNTGVRDEKLFF.